The clone carrying this T cell receptor beta chain appeared a few times. The target antigen is unknown. Trimming stripped 7 bases from V and 1 base from J, with 14 bases between. Germline values: CDR1 MRHNA, CDR2 SNTAGT. The CDR3 extends over 15 amino acids. RNA transcripts yielded amplified TCR beta CDR3 regions. HTBI primers primed a first-round RT-PCR, and a second-round multiplex PCR followed. In TCRdb, the multiplex PCR reads were re-called with MiXCR into one record per CDR3 protein. Of 600,000 to 950,000 distinct CDR3 sequences listed, about 44% are singletons. This specimen belongs to a study of Graves' ophthalmopathy and Graves' hyperthyroidism. Study information: Peripheral blood samples were taken at initial diagnosis, before any treatment. Findings of the study overall: Appearing in blood as well were most expanded thyroid clonotypes above 0.001 frequency.

Ophthalmopathy donors' eye disease showed moderate-to-severe activity, CAS of at least 3, NOSPECS of at least 4 and duration under 3 months. From fresh peripheral blood, roughly 10 ml in volume, the PBMCs were obtained. Sequences were obtained from peripheral blood. This sequence was found in an adult man with Graves' ophthalmopathy. The chain has TRBV6-4 and TRBJ1-5, with D possibly being TRBD1 (5 bases). The CDR3 DNA sequence: TGTGCCAGCAACCACGGGGGGGGAAGCAATCAGCCCCAGCATTTT. This encodes CASNHGGGSNQPQHF.